This T cell receptor (beta chain) was obtained from a study of T cell repertoires in cytomegalovirus infection (dated by TCRdb to the late 2010s). Context from the whole study: The peptide stimulations were aimed at well-studied HLA-B-restricted epitopes as well as recently identified HLA-C-restricted CMV epitopes, whose presentation resists viral immunomodulation. Because public TCR beta signatures pointed to carriage of CMV infection together with the matching HLA type, the HLA type of each donor mattered for the analysis. Broad study findings and their caveats: The ex vivo response was dominated by HLA-C-restricted CMV-specific TCR beta clonotypes, which also provided the single most frequent clonotype in two of eight donors. In both this cohort and an independent cohort of 352 donors, the cumulative frequency of public TCR beta family members distinguished carriers of CMV infection plus the relevant HLA type.

The sample's treatment or condition label, in plain terms: in vitro stimulation with specific CMV peptide epitopes to enrich CMV-specific T cells. Sequencing was performed on an Illumina HiSeq 1500. In TCRdb, the public reads were trimmed at Q25 with fastp and aligned with MiXCR, with productive beta chains retained. Identical CDR3 proteins give one entry, which carries the most common genes and DNA. In this sample the table shows under 450,000 distinct CDR3 sequences, roughly 34% of which occur a single time. Of the sample, roughly 13% falls within the top ten clones. In this sample, this clonotype turned up a few times. Its antigen specificity is not known. No base-level quality is on record; no much larger clone is a single base apart. The CDR3 runs 16 amino acids, cysteine and phenylalanine included. Only the CDR3 region is kept as DNA, spanning 48 bases read in frame from base 1. Trimming costs V 0 bases and J 0 bases, and their ends lie 9 bases apart. Based on the germline V gene, the CDR1 and CDR2 sequences are MNHEY and SVGAGI.

The chain uses TRBV6-5 and TRBJ1-3, with an unclear D gene assignment. This receptor was identified in a human donor in good health (CMV status not recorded). Some clones in this sample may be carry-over from other donors' samples. Specimen: cultured PBMCs, collected from culture after CMV antigen stimulation. The CDR3 loop reads CASSYSPGPSGNTIYF. In nucleotide form, the sequence is TGTGCCAGCAGTTACTCTCCAGGCCCCTCTGGAAACACCATATATTTT.